The clone carrying this T cell receptor beta chain appeared many times. The data belong to a study of T-cell reconstitution after alpha-beta-depleted transplantation in children. The CDR3 length is 14 residues. V was clipped by 1 base and J by 2 bases, with 9 bases between them. Germline CDR1 DFQATT, CDR2 SNEGSKA (reference sequence). Preparation of the TCRbeta library used unique molecular identifiers. TCRdb re-derived calls from the PCR reads in MiXCR, one entry per CDR3 protein. The table includes 200,000 to 250,000 distinct CDR3 sequences, around 9.5% detected once. The sample in question was PBMCs from the stem cell graft donor, obtained from the stem cell graft. The chain carries TRBV20-1 and TRBJ1-5; no definite D call. The sequence was obtained from a human donor who donated a stem cell graft to a child with acute lymphoblastic leukemia. CDR3 sequence reads: CSARAGVRNQPQHF. CDR3 bases: TGCAGTGCTAGAGCAGGCGTCCGCAATCAGCCCCAGCATTTT.